Listed below are T cell receptor beta chains from one sample, sequenced in a study of OX40 agonist ivuxolimab in advanced cancers. Sequenced by immunoSEQ multiplex PCR; TCRdb stores in-frame clones only, minus some. The table lists roughly 80,000 clones, 70% to 90% of them singletons. Sequenced material: CD4+ or CD8+ T cells sorted from blood, taken in a trial of the OX40 agonist ivuxolimab. The receptors derive from an adult with an advanced solid tumor such as melanoma, head and neck, liver or kidney cancer. Each CDR3 is given with its conserved first and last residue. The order of the fields is CDR3 protein, CDR3 DNA, CDR3 length, V gene, J gene, clone size, D gene. The D gene is left open where the match is weak. Expanded clones are given a class, and other clones once, few, many or no size at all.

CDR3 protein: CASSKGELEEGTQYF; CDR3 DNA: TGTGCCAGCTCAAAGGGGGAGCTAGAAGAGGGGACCCAGTACTTC; CDR3 length: 15; V gene: TRBV18; J gene: TRBJ2-5; clone size: -; D gene: -
CDR3 protein: CASSLLGSRNTIYF; CDR3 DNA: TGTGCCAGCAGTTTACTCGGGAGCCGAAACACCATATATTTT; CDR3 length: 14; V gene: TRBV6-5; J gene: TRBJ1-3; clone size: -; D gene: -
CDR3 protein: CAISESGVGGSANTGELFF; CDR3 DNA: TGTGCCATCAGTGAGTCGGGCGTAGGCGGGAGCGCGAACACCGGGGAGCTGTTTTTT; CDR3 length: 19; V gene: TRBV10-3; J gene: TRBJ2-2; clone size: -; D gene: TRBD2
CDR3 protein: CASSTGTGYEQYF; CDR3 DNA: TGTGCCAGCAGCACGGGGACAGGCTACGAGCAGTACTTC; CDR3 length: 13; V gene: TRBV9; J gene: TRBJ2-7; clone size: -; D gene: TRBD1
CDR3 protein: CASSLVLGFGNEQFF; CDR3 DNA: TGTGCCAGCAGCTTAGTCTTAGGTTTCGGCAATGAGCAGTTCTTC; CDR3 length: 15; V gene: TRBV7-6; J gene: TRBJ2-1; clone size: once; D gene: -
CDR3 protein: CASSPSGTVYGYTF; CDR3 DNA: TGTGCCAGCAGTCCTAGCGGGACCGTCTATGGCTACACCTTC; CDR3 length: 14; V gene: TRBV6-5; J gene: TRBJ1-2; clone size: -; D gene: -
CDR3 protein: CSVETDRYPYEQYF; CDR3 DNA: TGCAGCGTTGAAACTGACAGGTACCCATACGAGCAGTACTTC; CDR3 length: 14; V gene: TRBV29-1; J gene: TRBJ2-7; clone size: -; D gene: -
CDR3 protein: CASSLRGNIQYF; CDR3 DNA: TGTGCCAGCAGTTTAAGGGGGAACATTCAGTACTTC; CDR3 length: 12; V gene: TRBV28; J gene: TRBJ2-4; clone size: -; D gene: -
CDR3 protein: CASSRGQKLSYEQYF; CDR3 DNA: TGTGCCAGCAGCCGGGGACAGAAACTCTCCTACGAGCAGTACTTC; CDR3 length: 15; V gene: TRBV5-4; J gene: TRBJ2-7; clone size: -; D gene: TRBD1
CDR3 protein: CASSQQFSGGALVWTNEQFF; CDR3 DNA: TGTGCCAGCAGCCAACAGTTCAGCGGGGGGGCCTTGGTGTGGACCAATGAGCAGTTCTTC; CDR3 length: 20; V gene: TRBV14; J gene: TRBJ2-1; clone size: -; D gene: TRBD2
CDR3 protein: CASSDYIDRQETQYF; CDR3 DNA: TGTGCCAGCAGTGACTACATAGACAGACAAGAGACCCAGTACTTC; CDR3 length: 15; V gene: TRBV6-6; J gene: TRBJ2-5; clone size: -; D gene: -
CDR3 protein: CASSEILGAGQQYF; CDR3 DNA: TGTGCCAGCAGTGAAATACTAGGGGCCGGGCAGCAGTACTTC; CDR3 length: 14; V gene: TRBV2; J gene: TRBJ2-7; clone size: -; D gene: -
CDR3 protein: CASRRTALNSPLHF; CDR3 DNA: TGTGCCAGCAGACGGACAGCCCTAAATTCACCCCTCCACTTT; CDR3 length: 14; V gene: TRBV2; J gene: TRBJ1-6; clone size: -; D gene: -
CDR3 protein: CASSLTPLGQLLGYTF; CDR3 DNA: TGTGCCAGCAGTTTGACCCCCTTGGGGCAGCTTCTCGGCTACACCTTC; CDR3 length: 16; V gene: TRBV27; J gene: TRBJ1-2; clone size: -; D gene: -
CDR3 protein: CASSERGGANTGELFF; CDR3 DNA: TGTGCCAGCAGTGAACGCGGGGGTGCGAACACCGGGGAGCTGTTTTTT; CDR3 length: 16; V gene: TRBV25-1; J gene: TRBJ2-2; clone size: -; D gene: TRBD2
CDR3 protein: CASSQWTGRRADEQFF; CDR3 DNA: TGTGCCAGTAGCCAGTGGACTGGTCGACGCGCCGATGAGCAGTTCTTC; CDR3 length: 16; V gene: TRBV19; J gene: TRBJ2-1; clone size: -; D gene: -
CDR3 protein: CASSLDGGQGNQPQHF; CDR3 DNA: TGCGCCAGCAGCTTGGATGGGGGTCAAGGCAATCAGCCCCAGCATTTT; CDR3 length: 16; V gene: TRBV5-1; J gene: TRBJ1-5; clone size: -; D gene: -
CDR3 protein: CASSPDREQQYF; CDR3 DNA: TGTGCCAGCTCACCGGACAGGGAACAGCAGTACTTC; CDR3 length: 12; V gene: TRBV18; J gene: TRBJ2-7; clone size: -; D gene: TRBD1
CDR3 protein: CASSLGPGNTQYF; CDR3 DNA: TGTGCCAGCAGCCTAGGCCCGGGAAATACGCAGTATTTT; CDR3 length: 13; V gene: TRBV7-9; J gene: TRBJ2-3; clone size: -; D gene: -
CDR3 protein: CASSFRDRSNSPLHF; CDR3 DNA: TGTGCCAGCAGCTTCCGGGACAGGTCCAATTCACCCCTCCACTTT; CDR3 length: 15; V gene: TRBV28; J gene: TRBJ1-6; clone size: few; D gene: TRBD1
CDR3 protein: CAWSVPQGNQPQHF; CDR3 DNA: TGTGCCTGGAGTGTACCACAGGGGAATCAGCCCCAGCATTTT; CDR3 length: 14; V gene: TRBV30; J gene: TRBJ1-5; clone size: once; D gene: TRBD1
CDR3 protein: CASSQDRGRREKLFF; CDR3 DNA: TGCGCCAGCAGCCAAGATCGGGGGAGGCGTGAAAAACTGTTTTTT; CDR3 length: 15; V gene: TRBV4-3; J gene: TRBJ1-4; clone size: once; D gene: -
CDR3 protein: CATSRGTGVNQPQHF; CDR3 DNA: TGTGCCACCAGCCGCGGGACAGGGGTCAATCAGCCCCAGCATTTT; CDR3 length: 15; V gene: TRBV15; J gene: TRBJ1-5; clone size: -; D gene: TRBD1
CDR3 protein: CASSDPVGETQYF; CDR3 DNA: TGTGCCAGCAGTGACCCGGTAGGAGAGACCCAGTACTTC; CDR3 length: 13; V gene: TRBV2; J gene: TRBJ2-5; clone size: -; D gene: -
CDR3 protein: CASSLTTLPNYGYTF; CDR3 DNA: TGTGCCAGCAGCCTGACGACACTCCCTAACTATGGCTACACCTTC; CDR3 length: 15; V gene: TRBV4-2; J gene: TRBJ1-2; clone size: -; D gene: -
CDR3 protein: CASSVQTGANVLTF; CDR3 DNA: TGTGCCAGCAGCGTTCAAACTGGGGCCAACGTCCTGACTTTC; CDR3 length: 14; V gene: TRBV9; J gene: TRBJ2-6; clone size: -; D gene: -
CDR3 protein: CASSQVARTPYEQYF; CDR3 DNA: TGCGCCAGCAGCCAAGTAGCACGGACCCCCTACGAGCAGTACTTC; CDR3 length: 15; V gene: TRBV4-1; J gene: TRBJ2-7; clone size: -; D gene: -
CDR3 protein: CASSIRQLSTDTQYF; CDR3 DNA: TGTGCCAGTAGCATCCGACAGTTGAGCACAGATACGCAGTATTTT; CDR3 length: 15; V gene: TRBV19; J gene: TRBJ2-3; clone size: -; D gene: -
CDR3 protein: CASSNHPPGAGKETQYF; CDR3 DNA: TGTGCCAGCTCAAATCACCCACCAGGGGCAGGAAAAGAGACCCAGTACTTC; CDR3 length: 17; V gene: TRBV18; J gene: TRBJ2-5; clone size: once; D gene: -
CDR3 protein: CASSRTGGLGAFF; CDR3 DNA: TGTGCCAGCAGCCGGACAGGGGGCCTCGGAGCTTTCTTT; CDR3 length: 13; V gene: TRBV6-5; J gene: TRBJ1-1; clone size: -; D gene: TRBD1
CDR3 protein: CAWSAASAGAGANVLTF; CDR3 DNA: TGTGCCTGGAGTGCCGCTTCAGCAGGGGCAGGGGCCAACGTCCTGACTTTC; CDR3 length: 17; V gene: TRBV30; J gene: TRBJ2-6; clone size: -; D gene: -
CDR3 protein: CASSAPGTSKDTQYF; CDR3 DNA: TGTGCCAGCAGCGCCCCCGGGACTAGCAAGGATACGCAGTATTTT; CDR3 length: 15; V gene: TRBV28; J gene: TRBJ2-3; clone size: -; D gene: TRBD2
CDR3 protein: CASTTSRGTDTQYF; CDR3 DNA: TGTGCCAGCACAACGTCCAGGGGAACAGATACGCAGTATTTT; CDR3 length: 14; V gene: TRBV7-8; J gene: TRBJ2-3; clone size: -; D gene: -
CDR3 protein: CASRSHQGLYGYTF; CDR3 DNA: TGTGCCAGCAGGAGTCATCAGGGATTATATGGCTACACCTTC; CDR3 length: 14; V gene: TRBV27; J gene: TRBJ1-2; clone size: -; D gene: -
CDR3 protein: CASRPPGGEWYGYTF; CDR3 DNA: TGTGCCAGCAGGCCCCCCGGGGGAGAATGGTATGGCTACACCTTC; CDR3 length: 15; V gene: TRBV6-6; J gene: TRBJ1-2; clone size: once; D gene: -
CDR3 protein: CASSLAFSGGYEQYF; CDR3 DNA: TGTGCCAGCAGCTTAGCGTTTAGCGGGGGTTACGAGCAGTACTTC; CDR3 length: 15; V gene: TRBV7-2; J gene: TRBJ2-7; clone size: -; D gene: TRBD2
CDR3 protein: CASSHRDYNTEAFF; CDR3 DNA: TGTGCCAGCAGCCACCGGGACTATAACACTGAAGCTTTCTTT; CDR3 length: 14; V gene: TRBV5-4; J gene: TRBJ1-1; clone size: few; D gene: -